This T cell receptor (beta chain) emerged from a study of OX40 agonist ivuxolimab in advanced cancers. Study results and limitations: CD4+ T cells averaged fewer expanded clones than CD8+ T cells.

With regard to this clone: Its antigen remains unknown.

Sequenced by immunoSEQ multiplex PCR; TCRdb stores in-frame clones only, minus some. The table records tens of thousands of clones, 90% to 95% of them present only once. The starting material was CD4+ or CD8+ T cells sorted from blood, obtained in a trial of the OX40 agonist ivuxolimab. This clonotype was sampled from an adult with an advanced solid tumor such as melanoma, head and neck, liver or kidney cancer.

The CDR3 here is CASSFILSTGKETQYF. The CDR3 coding sequence is TGTGCCAGCAGCTTCATACTATCGACAGGGAAAGAGACCCAGTACTTC. V usage is TRBV5-4 and J usage is TRBJ2-5; 7 positions match TRBD1. The CDR3 runs to 16 residues. In germline, CDR1 is SGHNT, CDR2 YYREEE (reference sequence). J gave up 3 bases and V 2 bases, and 10 bases lay outside the gene matches.